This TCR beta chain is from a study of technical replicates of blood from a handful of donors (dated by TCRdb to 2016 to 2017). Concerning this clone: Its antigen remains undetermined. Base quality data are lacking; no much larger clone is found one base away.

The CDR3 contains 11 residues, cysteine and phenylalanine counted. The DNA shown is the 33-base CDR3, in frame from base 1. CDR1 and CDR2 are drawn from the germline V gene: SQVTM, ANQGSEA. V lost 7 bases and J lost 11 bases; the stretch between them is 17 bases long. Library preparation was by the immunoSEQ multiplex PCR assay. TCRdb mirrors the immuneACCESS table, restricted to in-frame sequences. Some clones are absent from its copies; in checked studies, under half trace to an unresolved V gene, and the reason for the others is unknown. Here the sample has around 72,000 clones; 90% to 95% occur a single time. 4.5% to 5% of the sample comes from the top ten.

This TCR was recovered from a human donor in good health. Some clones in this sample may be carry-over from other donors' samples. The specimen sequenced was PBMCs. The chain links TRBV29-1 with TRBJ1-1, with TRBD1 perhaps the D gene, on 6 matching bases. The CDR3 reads CSGRQSQGAFF. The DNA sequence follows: TGCAGCGGCCGTCAGTCTCAGGGGGCTTTCTTT.